This T cell receptor (beta chain) derives from a study of T cell changes during pregnancy in multiple sclerosis. Method: immunoSEQ multiplex PCR; TCRdb's copy keeps in-frame clones and lacks some. This repertoire shows just under 35,000 clones, approximately 91% found once; its top ten account for approximately 4.4%. V lost 0 bases to trimming and J lost 7 bases, with 3 bases between them. Germline CDR1 reads GTSNPN; CDR2 reads SVGIG (reference sequence). The CDR3 consists of 10 residues. This TCR was sampled from a female donor in good health, enrolled as a control in a pregnancy study. The chain couples TRBV30 to TRBJ1-1, with unresolved D. The specimen was peripheral blood, collected in the second trimester of pregnancy. The CDR3 bases are TGTGCCTGGAGTGTCAGTGAAGCTTTCTTT. It translates to CAWSVSEAFF. Full variable domain (remainder filled in from reference TRBV30 and TRBJ1-1): SQTIHQWPATLVQPVGSPLSLECTVEGTSNPNLYWYRQAAGRGLQLLFYSVGIGQISSEVPQNLSASRPQDRQFILSSKKLLLSDSGFYLCAWSVSEAFFGQGTRLTVV.